This is a list of T cell receptor beta chains from one sample in a study of identical twins. TCRdb itself ran the 5' RACE reads through MiXCR, one entry per CDR3 protein. Counted here are 420,000 or so distinct CDR3 sequences, less than 20% occurring once; the ten biggest clones make up roughly an eighth. The specimen sequenced was naive T cells sorted from blood. The receptor source for this set is a man aged 50 or older in good health. Both conserved end residues are part of each CDR3. The D gene is left open where the match is weak. Size values are once, few and many counts, or a class for expanded clones, and some rows have none.

abundance	v_gene	j_gene	d_gene	CDR3nt	CDR3aa
many	TRBV6-5	TRBJ1-2	TRBD1	TGTGCCAGCAGTTTATTAGGGGGCTCCTATGGCTACACCTTC	CASSLLGGSYGYTF
-	TRBV7-9	TRBJ2-7	TRBD2	TGTGCCAGCAGTCGCCATGGGGGGGAGGGAGGAGGTTACGAGCAGTACTTC	CASSRHGGEGGGYEQYF
-	TRBV28	TRBJ2-5	TRBD1	TGTGCCAGCAGTTTCACCAGACTGGGGACAGCACGGAAACAAGAGACCCAGTACTTC	CASSFTRLGTARKQETQYF
many	TRBV5-1	TRBJ1-1	-	TGCGCCAGCAGCTTGGCGGGGGGGACATCTGAAGCTTTCTTT	CASSLAGGTSEAFF
many	TRBV20-1	TRBJ1-2	-	TGCAGTGCTTCACCTGACAGGCTACGGGGTGGCTACACCTTC	CSASPDRLRGGYTF
many	TRBV12-3/TRBV12-4	TRBJ2-5	-	TGTGCCAGCGCAAAACCACCGGGAGAGGGCCAAGAGACCCAGTACTTC	CASAKPPGEGQETQYF
many	TRBV18	TRBJ2-2	-	TGTGCCAGCTCACCACGGCTAGCTGCGAACACCGGGGAGCTGTTTTTT	CASSPRLAANTGELFF
-	TRBV28	TRBJ1-2	TRBD1	TGTGCCAGCAGTTTACGGGGACAGGGGCGCTATGGCTACACCTTC	CASSLRGQGRYGYTF
-	TRBV12-3/TRBV12-4	TRBJ2-3	-	TGTGCCAGCAGTCCCACTAGAATGCAGTATTTT	CASSPTRMQYF
few	TRBV24-1	TRBJ2-3	-	TGTGCCACCAGTGACCCGACTGGCCTAGGAGATACGCAGTATTTT	CATSDPTGLGDTQYF
many	TRBV20-1	TRBJ2-7	-	TGCAGTGCCCACGGTGGGGGGCAAAGCTCCTACGAGCAGTACTTC	CSAHGGGQSSYEQYF
few	TRBV28	TRBJ2-7	TRBD2	TGTGCCAGCAGTTGGACTAGCGGGACGTCCTACGAGCAGTACTTC	CASSWTSGTSYEQYF
few	TRBV6-1	TRBJ1-1	-	TGTGCCAGCAGTGGGGGTGGGTACACTGAAGCTTTCTTT	CASSGGGYTEAFF
-	TRBV28	TRBJ1-5	-	TGTGCCAGTACTGTCGGGGTTTATCAGCCCCAGCATTTT	CASTVGVYQPQHF
-	TRBV28	TRBJ1-5	-	TGTGCCAGCCGCTGGGTGGGCAATCAGCCCCAGCATTTT	CASRWVGNQPQHF
-	TRBV18	TRBJ1-1	-	TGTGCCAGCTCTCCACAGGTAGGCTGGACTGAAGCTTTCTTT	CASSPQVGWTEAFF
-	TRBV4-3	TRBJ2-3	-	TGCGCCAGCAGCCAAGTTCCCTCGTATACGCAGTATTTT	CASSQVPSYTQYF
-	TRBV12-3/TRBV12-4	TRBJ2-4	-	TGTGCCAGCAGTCCCGACAGGCCGGGGGACATTCAGTACTTC	CASSPDRPGDIQYF
many	TRBV28	TRBJ2-7	-	TGTGCCAGCAGGACCATCTCCTACGAGCAGTACTTC	CASRTISYEQYF
few	TRBV29-1	TRBJ2-3	TRBD1	TGCAGCGTTGTCAGGGGGCGAACAGATACGCAGTATTTT	CSVVRGRTDTQYF
few	TRBV7-2	TRBJ2-5	-	TGTGCCAGCAGCTTAGTGAAATCCCCACAGGGACAAGAGACCCAGTACTTC	CASSLVKSPQGQETQYF
few	TRBV5-1	TRBJ1-1	-	TGCGCCAGCAGCTTGGGCGAGACAGGTACTGAAGCTTTCTTT	CASSLGETGTEAFF
few	TRBV7-9	TRBJ2-1	-	TGTGCCAGCAGCCCTCGTTGGGAGCAGTTCTTC	CASSPRWEQFF
many	TRBV4-3	TRBJ2-2	-	TGCGCCAGCAGCCAAGAGTCCAGGATCGGGGAGCTGTTTTTT	CASSQESRIGELFF
many	TRBV20-1	TRBJ2-1	-	TGCAGTGCTAGAGATCAGGGGCCTAGCTCCTACAATGAGCAGTTCTTC	CSARDQGPSSYNEQFF
-	TRBV4-2	TRBJ1-2	-	TGTGCCAGCAGCCAAGAACTGGTCGTGAACTTC	CASSQELVVNF
-	TRBV7-9	TRBJ1-1	-	TGTGCCAGCAGCTCGCAGGGAGGGAACACTGAAGCTTTCTTT	CASSSQGGNTEAFF
-	TRBV7-2	TRBJ1-1	-	TGTGCCAGCAGCTTTAGGGGACGGGACACTGAAGCTTTCTTT	CASSFRGRDTEAFF
few	TRBV28	TRBJ2-2	TRBD1	TGTGCCAGCAGCGGACAGGTCATGAACACCGGGGAGCTGTTTTTT	CASSGQVMNTGELFF
many	TRBV11-2	TRBJ2-7	TRBD1	TGTGCCAGCAGCCGGACAGGGGGTTCCTACGAGCAGTACTTC	CASSRTGGSYEQYF
few	TRBV5-6	TRBJ2-2	-	TGTGCCAGCAGCTTGGCCCGCCAGATTAATACCGGGGAGCTGTTTTTT	CASSLARQINTGELFF
once	TRBV5-6	TRBJ2-7	-	TGTGCCAGCAGCACGCTACTAACCTCAGGCTACGAGCAGTACTTC	CASSTLLTSGYEQYF
-	TRBV7-8	TRBJ2-7	-	TGTGCCAGCAGCTCTACCAGGGGAAACTCCTACGAGCAGTACTTC	CASSSTRGNSYEQYF
-	TRBV27	TRBJ1-2	-	TGTGCCAGCAGTTTATGGCACGGTGGTGGCTACACCTTC	CASSLWHGGGYTF
few	TRBV20-1	TRBJ2-2	-	TGCAGTGCTAGAGATTTTCGTATCGCGAACACCGGGGAGCTGTTTTTT	CSARDFRIANTGELFF
-	TRBV7-2	TRBJ2-1	-	TGTGCCAGCAGCGACGGTCGGGTCAGGTACAATGAGCAGTTCTTC	CASSDGRVRYNEQFF
-	TRBV28	TRBJ2-1	-	TGTGCCAGCAGACAGAGGACAGTTAGCCTAACCTCCTACAATGAGCAGTTCTTC	CASRQRTVSLTSYNEQFF
-	TRBV11-2	TRBJ2-1	-	TGTGCCAGCAGCTTAGTCGGACTGACGCCCAATGAGCAGTTCTTC	CASSLVGLTPNEQFF
-	TRBV10-3	TRBJ2-1	TRBD2	TGTGCCATCAGTGTGTTTACTAGCGGGCGTTCCTACAATGAGCAGTTCTTC	CAISVFTSGRSYNEQFF
few	TRBV10-3	TRBJ1-4	TRBD1	TGTGCCATCAGTGAGGGACAGGCGGGAGAAAAACTGTTTTTT	CAISEGQAGEKLFF
few	TRBV5-1	TRBJ1-4	-	TGCGCCAGCAGCGCGACAGGAACTAATGAAAAACTGTTTTTT	CASSATGTNEKLFF
few	TRBV29-1	TRBJ2-3	-	TGCAGCGTTGACGAAAGACAGTCCCCAACGTATACGCAGTATTTT	CSVDERQSPTYTQYF
-	TRBV4-2	TRBJ2-7	TRBD1	TGTGCCAGCAGCCAAGACTCCCCGGGACAGTACTCCTACGAGCAGTACTTC	CASSQDSPGQYSYEQYF
few	TRBV5-6	TRBJ1-5	-	TGTGCCAGCAGCTTGCTTTCAGGAGGGGTGAATCAGCCCCAGCATTTT	CASSLLSGGVNQPQHF